The 7 T cell receptor beta chains below were found in one sample sequenced in a study of T-cell reconstitution after alpha-beta-depleted transplantation in children. Unique molecular identifiers tagged the TCRbeta library. MiXCR, applied by TCRdb to the PCR reads, yields one record per CDR3 protein. This sample yields some 200,000 distinct CDR3 sequences, of which 14% to 15% are seen a single time; 13% belongs to the top ten. Source: PBMCs from the stem cell graft donor, taken from the stem cell graft. These receptors were obtained from a human donor who donated a stem cell graft to a child with acute lymphoblastic leukemia.

This clonotype has more than one count but fewer than ten. The chain couples TRBV28 to TRBJ2-1, with D maybe TRBD2 (6 bases). Germline CDR1 MDHEN, CDR2 SYDVKM. CDR3 length equals 14 residues. V shed 5 bases and J shed 8 bases, with 16 bases lying between them. CDR3 nucleotide sequence: TGTGCCAGCAGTGGGGACTGGGCTCGCGATGAGCAGTTCTTC. Amino acid sequence: CASSGDWARDEQFF.

In this sample, this clonotype turned up many times. V usage is TRBV28 and J usage is TRBJ2-3; 8 nucleotides align to TRBD2. The V gene end was trimmed by 6 bases and the J gene end by 6 bases; junction bases not matched to a gene: 14. The germline V gene has CDR1 MDHEN and CDR2 SYDVKM. The CDR3 contains 16 residues. The CDR3 nucleotides read TGTGCCAGCAGCTCTCAAGTTGCGGGAGGCGTGGATACGCAGTATTTT. Translation gives CASSSQVAGGVDTQYF.

Only one count was recorded for this clonotype. CDR3 loop: CASSRNSGRASEQFF. The CDR3 coding sequence is TGTGCCAGCAGCCGCAATAGCGGGAGGGCCAGTGAGCAGTTCTTC. The V gene is TRBV7-9, the J gene TRBJ2-1, with TRBD2 matching 11 bases. Per germline, CDR1 SEHNR and CDR2 FQNEAQ (reference sequence). The CDR3 is 15 amino acids. J was trimmed by 9 bases and V by 5 bases; bases with no gene match: 9.

This clonotype was counted ten times or more. The chain carries TRBV12-3 or TRBV12-4 and TRBJ2-1; 8 bases fit TRBD1. The CDR3 covers 14 residues. With V trimmed by 5 bases and J by 4 bases, 4 bases remained unmatched. Here the CDR3 reads CASSRQGNYNEQFF. CDR3 nucleotide sequence: TGTGCCAGCAGTCGACAGGGGAATTACAATGAGCAGTTCTTC.

This clonotype was counted many times. The chain combines TRBV6-4 with TRBJ1-2; D is unresolved. The CDR3 is made up of 12 amino acids. With 2 bases removed from V and 5 bases from J, the gap between germline ends came to 6 bases. Germline V CDR1 and CDR2: MRHNA, SNTAGT. The CDR3 is CASSDGGYGYTF. CDR3 DNA sequence: TGTGCCAGCAGTGACGGAGGGTATGGCTACACCTTC.

This clonotype was counted between two and nine times. V is TRBV7-9 and J is TRBJ2-2, with D perhaps matching TRBD1 or TRBD2 (5 bases each). The CDR3 has 14 amino acids. Looked up from germline, CDR1 is SEHNR and CDR2 is FQNEAQ (reference sequence). Trimming shortened V by 10 bases and J by 7 bases, and 19 bases separated the two germline ends. The CDR3 nucleotides read TGTGCCATCCTCCGGGGCCCCGGGGACGGGGAGCTGTTTTTT. Translation gives CAILRGPGDGELFF.

This clonotype was counted at least ten times. This rearrangement joins TRBV10-3 to TRBJ1-1; no firm D call. Per germline, CDR1 ENHRY and CDR2 SYGVKD. Trimming cost V 0 bases and J 3 bases, with 11 bases left between them. This CDR3 contains 15 residues. CDR3 DNA: TGTGCCATCAGTGAGTCGCAGGCCAGGCACACTGAAGCTTTCTTT. Residues: CAISESQARHTEAFF.